These 28 T cell receptor beta chains were sequenced from one sample in a study of identical twins. TCRdb ran MiXCR on the 5' RACE reads and lists one entry per CDR3 protein. The sample contains about 520,000 distinct CDR3 sequences, 20% to 25% of which appear only once. This same sample was also part of a study on T cells expressing NK-cell markers.

The specimen was CD4+ T cells sorted from blood. The receptors originated from a woman aged 18 to 35 in good health.

This clonotype came up a few times. The V and J genes are TRBV2 and TRBJ1-2, with unresolved D. V was shortened by 4 bases and J by 3 bases, with 12 bases between the two germline ends. The CDR3 is made up of 14 amino acids. CDR1 is SNHLY, CDR2 FYNNEI, per germline. The CDR3 spells CASSGSNVDYGYTF. The CDR3 nucleotides read TGTGCCAGCAGTGGGTCCAACGTGGACTATGGCTACACCTTC.

The gene calls are TRBV12-3 or TRBV12-4 and TRBJ2-7; D tentatively fits TRBD1 or TRBD2 (5 bases each). V was shortened by 6 bases and J by 6 bases, with 18 bases between the two germline ends. This CDR3 is built from 14 residues. CDR3 DNA sequence: TGTGCCAGCAGCCTTCACCCGGGGCCTATCGAGCAGTACTTC. It translates to CASSLHPGPIEQYF.

The J gene is TRBJ1-4, the V gene TRBV9; a possible D gene is TRBD1 (5 bases). CDR1 is SGDLS and CDR2 is YYNGEE in the germline V gene. V gave up 8 bases and J gave up 7 bases, with 6 bases separating them. The CDR3 totals 10 residues. The CDR3 nucleotides read TGTGCCAGTCAGGGTGAAAAACTGTTTTTT. Protein product: CASQGEKLFF. Full variable domain (missing parts from reference TRBV9 and TRBJ1-4): DSGVTQTPKHLITATGQRVTLRCSPRSGDLSVYWYQQSLDQGLQFLIQYYNGEERAKGNILERFSAQQFPDLHSELNLSSLELGDSALYFCASQGEKLFFGSGTQLSVL.

This clonotype was picked up many times. The chain recombines TRBV4-2 with TRBJ1-1, with no clear D. CDR3 length: 13 residues. Per germline, CDR1 LGHNA and CDR2 YNFKEQ. V shed 5 bases and J shed 6 bases, with 13 bases lying between them. The CDR3 DNA reads TGTGCCAGCAGCTTCTTGGGGAGGGCTGAAGCTTTCTTT. Protein: CASSFLGRAEAFF.

This sequence joins TRBV5-1 and TRBJ2-5; D is perhaps TRBD2 (6 bases). V was cut by 3 bases and J by 4 bases, with 10 bases left in between. CDR3 size: 13 residues. Germline CDR1 reads SGHRS; CDR2 reads YFSETQ. DNA for the CDR3: TGCGCCAGCAGCTGGGACTTCCGAGAGACCCAGTACTTC. Its protein product is CASSWDFRETQYF.

This clonotype has a handful of counts. The J gene is TRBJ2-5, the V gene TRBV20-1; TRBD2 agrees at 14 bases. V gave up 5 bases and J gave up 13 bases; unmatched junction bases: 18. The CDR3 is 16 amino acids. In germline, CDR1 is DFQATT, CDR2 SNEGSKA (reference sequence). CDR3 loop: CSALPTRLAGGPDPYF. The CDR3 bases are TGCAGTGCTCTACCAACTAGACTAGCGGGGGGGCCGGATCCGTACTTC.

The chain recombines TRBV18 with TRBJ1-2; maybe TRBD1 (5 bases). The V end lost 3 bases, the J end lost 2 bases, and 10 bases lay between the germline ends. CDR3 size: 14 residues. CDR1 and CDR2 from the germline V gene are KGHSH and LQKENI. The CDR3 sequence is CASSPTRGNYGYTF. CDR3 nucleotide sequence: TGTGCCAGCTCACCTACCCGGGGGAACTATGGCTACACCTTC.

In this sample, this clonotype turned up a few times. The chain recombines TRBV20-1 with TRBJ2-6; no definite D call. CDR1 and CDR2 from the germline V gene are DFQATT and SNEGSKA (reference sequence). The V end lost 0 bases, the J end lost 3 bases, and 6 bases lay between the germline ends. The CDR3 sequence is 14 residues long. The chain's CDR3 is CSARDPGGANVLTF. As DNA, the CDR3 is TGCAGTGCTAGAGACCCTGGTGGGGCCAACGTCCTGACTTTC.

This clonotype was seen repeatedly, ten times or more. This chain uses TRBV20-1 with TRBJ2-5, with D unclear. This CDR3 contains 13 residues. Germline CDR1 reads DFQATT; CDR2 reads SNEGSKA (reference sequence). With 6 bases removed from V and 2 bases from J, the gap between germline ends came to 13 bases. The CDR3 DNA is TGCAGTGCCGTAGAGGACGTACAAGAGACCCAGTACTTC. Translating gives CSAVEDVQETQYF.

The chain employs TRBV5-5 and TRBJ2-6; D perhaps matches TRBD2 (5 bases). The CDR3 sequence is 16 residues long. V was pared by 0 bases and J by 1 base, with 8 bases between. CDR1 and CDR2 (germline): SGHKS, YYEKEE (reference sequence). The CDR3 here is CASSLEQRSGANVLTF. CDR3 nucleotide sequence: TGTGCCAGCAGCTTGGAACAGCGGTCTGGGGCCAACGTCCTGACTTTC.

This clonotype was picked up a small number of times. V usage is TRBV12-3 or TRBV12-4 and J usage is TRBJ2-7; TRBD2 matches 10 bases. This CDR3 is 14 amino acids long. Trimming took 4 bases from V and 5 from J; bases not matched to a gene: 5. CDR3 sequence reads: CASSSWLAGDEQYF. DNA for the CDR3: TGTGCCAGCAGTTCTTGGCTAGCGGGGGACGAGCAGTACTTC.

The chain uses TRBV20-1 and TRBJ2-7; 7 bases align to TRBD1. With V trimmed by 3 bases and J by 3 bases, 5 bases remained unmatched. This CDR3 region has 13 residues. Germline V gene sequence: CDR1 DFQATT, CDR2 SNEGSKA (reference sequence). The chain's CDR3 is CSASPGTVYEQYF. For the CDR3, the DNA is TGCAGTGCTAGTCCCGGGACAGTCTACGAGCAGTACTTC.

This clonotype was seen just once. The chain recombines TRBV10-3 with TRBJ1-5; D may be TRBD1 (6 bases). The CDR3 has 15 amino acids. Germline CDR1 and CDR2: ENHRY and SYGVKD. Deletions cut 3 bases from V and 5 bases from J, with 14 bases between. The CDR3 DNA sequence: TGTGCCATCAGTGATGTCCAGGGGACGTATCAGCCCCAGCATTTT. Translation: CAISDVQGTYQPQHF.

The table lists this clonotype with a few counts. The chain employs TRBV7-2 and TRBJ1-3; no clear D gene. The CDR3 length is 16 residues. Germline CDR1 and CDR2: SGHTA and FQGNSA. Trimming shortened V by 1 base and J by 0 bases, and 10 bases separated the two germline ends. CDR3 DNA: TGTGCCAGCAGCTTAGACGTCTCCTTCTCTGGAAACACCATATATTTT. Its protein product is CASSLDVSFSGNTIYF.

This clonotype was seen a few times. V and J are TRBV6-1 and TRBJ2-2; D call uncertain. With 10 bases removed from V and 5 bases from J, the gap between germline ends came to 17 bases. Germline CDR1 reads MNHNS; CDR2 reads SASEGT. CDR3 size: 14 residues. DNA for the CDR3: TGTGCCACAGCTCCCCTAATAGGAACCGGGGAGCTGTTTTTT. Amino acids: CATAPLIGTGELFF.

This clonotype was observed a few times. V gene TRBV5-1 combines with J gene TRBJ1-5, with D hard to call. Trimming removed 4 bases at V and 4 bases at J, with 9 bases between. The CDR3 covers 13 residues. The germline V gene encodes CDR1 SGHRS and CDR2 YFSETQ. CDR3 sequence reads: CASSIGDNQPQHF. The CDR3 DNA is TGCGCCAGCAGCATCGGAGATAATCAGCCCCAGCATTTT.

This clonotype showed up just a few times. V is TRBV9 and J is TRBJ2-1; D remains ambiguous. CDR3 length: 17 amino acids. V lost 0 bases, J lost 0 bases, and 13 bases lay in between. The V gene's germline CDR1 is SGDLS and CDR2 YYNGEE. In DNA form, the CDR3 reads TGTGCCAGCAGCGTAGCCGCGGACGCCTACTCCTACAATGAGCAGTTCTTC. Encoded protein: CASSVAADAYSYNEQFF.

This clonotype showed up just a few times. V is TRBV5-1 and J is TRBJ1-3; D is perhaps TRBD1 (6 bases). This CDR3 has 15 amino acids. Germline V CDR1 and CDR2: SGHRS, YFSETQ. The V end lost 4 bases, the J end lost 1 base, and 12 bases lay between the germline ends. The CDR3 region is CASSPETGSGNTIYF. The CDR3 nucleotides are TGCGCCAGCAGCCCAGAAACAGGGTCTGGAAACACCATATATTTT.

In this sample, this clonotype turned up a few times. This chain uses TRBV3-1 with TRBJ1-1; D remains unclear. The CDR3 consists of 15 residues. CDR1 is LGHDT and CDR2 is YNNKEL in the germline V gene (reference sequence). The V end was cut by 4 bases, the J end by 0 bases, with 12 bases between. DNA for the CDR3: TGTGCCAGCAGCCCCATTGCGGGAGTGAACACTGAAGCTTTCTTT. It yields the protein CASSPIAGVNTEAFF.

This clonotype occurred a few times. This chain joins TRBV10-1 and TRBJ1-2; D not certain. This CDR3 contains 13 residues. V was clipped by 4 bases and J by 10 bases, with 16 bases between them. In germline, CDR1 is WNHNN, CDR2 SYGVQD (reference sequence). The CDR3 here is CASSGSRGQNYTF. CDR3 nucleotides: TGCGCCAGCAGTGGATCCCGAGGGCAGAACTACACCTTC.

This clonotype was recorded a few times. The chain links TRBV6-5 to TRBJ2-1, with a tentative D call TRBD1 (5 bases). CDR1 and CDR2 (germline): MNHEY, SVGAGI. The CDR3 is made up of 13 amino acids. Deletions cut 2 bases from V and 9 bases from J, with 11 bases between. The CDR3 region has the DNA TGTGCCAGCAGTTACGCCCCAGGGTTTGAGCAGTTCTTC. It translates to CASSYAPGFEQFF.

This clonotype was found a few times. This chain connects TRBV11-3 to TRBJ2-1, with D perhaps TRBD2 (5 bases). The CDR3 is 17 amino acids. Germline CDR1 and CDR2: SGHNT and YENEEA. V was cut by 2 bases and J by 4 bases, with 18 bases left in between. CDR3 amino acids: CASSLKSPGFRYNEQFF. Written as DNA, the CDR3 is TGTGCCAGCAGCTTAAAATCGCCGGGGTTCCGTTACAATGAGCAGTTCTTC.

The chain employs TRBV7-3 and TRBJ1-4; D perhaps matches TRBD1 (6 bases). The CDR3 is made up of 15 amino acids. Trimming stripped 2 bases from V and 4 bases from J, with 11 bases between. The germline gives CDR1 SGHTA, CDR2 FQGTGA. The CDR3 nucleotides read TGTGCCAGCAGCTTATTCACAGGGCGTAATGAAAAACTGTTTTTT. The encoded protein is CASSLFTGRNEKLFF.

This chain uses TRBV5-1 with TRBJ1-1; D not resolved. The CDR3 covers 14 residues. Germline V lookup: CDR1 SGHRS, CDR2 YFSETQ. Deletions cut 0 bases from V and 7 bases from J, with 13 bases between. CDR3 sequence reads: CASSLGRRVLEAFF. DNA for the CDR3: TGCGCCAGCAGCTTGGGCCGACGGGTTCTTGAAGCTTTCTTT.

This clonotype was seen more than once but under ten times. The rearrangement joins TRBV20-1 to TRBJ2-2, with 8 bases that match TRBD1. V lost 4 bases and J lost 4; bases outside the gene matches: 8. Germline values: CDR1 DFQATT, CDR2 SNEGSKA (reference sequence). The CDR3 runs to 15 residues. CDR3 nucleotides: TGCAGTGCTACCCGACAGGGGACCTCCACCGGGGAGCTGTTTTTT. This codes for CSATRQGTSTGELFF.

This clonotype occurred a few times. V and J are TRBV2 and TRBJ2-7; TRBD2 might be the D (6 bases). The CDR3 sequence is 12 residues long. CDR1 and CDR2 from the germline V gene are SNHLY and FYNNEI. V was cut by 6 bases and J by 6 bases, with 12 bases left in between. The CDR3 sequence is CASSLLAPEQYF. CDR3 coding DNA: TGTGCCAGCAGCTTACTAGCCCCCGAGCAGTACTTC. Drawing the rest from reference TRBV2 and TRBJ2-7, the complete variable domain is EPEVTQTPSHQVTQMGQEVILRCVPISNHLYFYWYRQILGQKVEFLVSFYNNEISEKSEIFDDQFSVERPDGSNFTLKIRSTKLEDSAMYFCASSLLAPEQYFGPGTRLTVT.

The sample holds a few counts of this clonotype. The chain combines TRBV20-1 with TRBJ2-7; D perhaps matches TRBD2 (5 bases). The CDR3 spans 13 residues. V was clipped by 5 bases and J by 1 base, with 12 bases between them. Germline CDR1 reads DFQATT; CDR2 reads SNEGSKA (reference sequence). The CDR3 nucleotides are TGCAGTGCTTATAGCGTTGAATCCTACGAGCAGTACTTC. Translated: CSAYSVESYEQYF.

V gene TRBV6-1 combines with J gene TRBJ2-7, with TRBD1 identical over 8 bases. V lost 8 bases to trimming and J lost 2 bases; unmatched junction nucleotides: 5. The germline V gene encodes CDR1 MNHNS and CDR2 SASEGT. The CDR3 totals 13 residues. The CDR3 coding sequence is TGTGCCAGCGGACGGGACAGGACCTACGAGCAGTACTTC. It yields the protein CASGRDRTYEQYF.